The rows below give T cell receptor beta chains drawn from one sample of a study of T cells in localized non-small cell lung cancer. Repertoires were generated with immunoSEQ multiplex PCR, while TCRdb's copy carries only in-frame clones and drops some. The sample holds 25,000 or so clones; roughly nine tenths are singletons and the top ten take less than 9%. The sample consisted of peripheral blood, taken before any cancer treatment. The receptors stem from a woman aged 40-75 years with stage I lung adenocarcinoma. The CDR3 runs from the conserved cysteine through the conserved F or W. D genes are given only for firm matches. The size field is filled for only some rows; it gives once, few, many or a size class.

TRBV5-1	TRBJ2-1	NA	NA	CASSLDPHSGTGEQFF	TGCGCCAGCAGCTTGGATCCACATAGCGGGACAGGGGAGCAGTTCTTC
TRBV7-6	TRBJ1-5	NA	NA	CASSPGEHQPQHF	TGTGCCAGCAGCCCAGGGGAGCATCAGCCCCAGCATTTT
TRBV30	TRBJ2-1	TRBD2	few	CAWNGGSSYNEQFF	TGTGCCTGGAACGGCGGGAGCTCCTACAATGAGCAGTTCTTC
TRBV30	TRBJ1-6	NA	once	CAWSVYSRADNSPLHF	TGTGCCTGGAGTGTATATAGTCGAGCTGATAATTCACCCCTCCACTTT
TRBV5-5	TRBJ1-1	NA	once	CASSVGWGMNTEAFF	TGTGCCAGCAGCGTGGGCTGGGGGATGAACACTGAAGCTTTCTTT
TRBV18	TRBJ1-2	NA	NA	CASSPIEEITDGYTF	TGTGCCAGCTCACCAATAGAGGAGATAACAGATGGCTACACCTTC
TRBV5-6	TRBJ1-2	TRBD1	NA	CASSLGGQGGPWGGYTF	TGTGCCAGCAGCTTGGGGGGACAGGGAGGCCCGTGGGGCGGCTACACCTTC
TRBV28	TRBJ2-4	NA	NA	CASSLYRLSGQGNIQYF	TGTGCCAGCAGTTTATACCGTCTATCGGGCCAGGGAAACATTCAGTACTTC
TRBV29-1	TRBJ2-3	TRBD2	NA	CSVETSGRANTQYF	TGCAGCGTTGAAACTAGCGGGAGGGCAAATACGCAGTATTTT
TRBV6-5	TRBJ2-1	TRBD2	few	CASSYSEASGANEQFF	TGTGCCAGCAGTTACTCGGAGGCTAGCGGGGCCAATGAGCAGTTCTTC
TRBV19	TRBJ1-1	NA	NA	CASSIIRGDTEAFF	TGTGCCAGTAGTATTATCCGGGGGGACACTGAAGCTTTCTTT
TRBV6-5	TRBJ2-1	NA	few	CASSYGAYNEQFF	TGTGCCAGCAGTTATGGTGCCTACAATGAGCAGTTCTTC
TRBV7-6	TRBJ2-3	NA	NA	CASSQGIDTQYF	TGTGCCAGCAGCCAGGGGATAGATACGCAGTATTTT